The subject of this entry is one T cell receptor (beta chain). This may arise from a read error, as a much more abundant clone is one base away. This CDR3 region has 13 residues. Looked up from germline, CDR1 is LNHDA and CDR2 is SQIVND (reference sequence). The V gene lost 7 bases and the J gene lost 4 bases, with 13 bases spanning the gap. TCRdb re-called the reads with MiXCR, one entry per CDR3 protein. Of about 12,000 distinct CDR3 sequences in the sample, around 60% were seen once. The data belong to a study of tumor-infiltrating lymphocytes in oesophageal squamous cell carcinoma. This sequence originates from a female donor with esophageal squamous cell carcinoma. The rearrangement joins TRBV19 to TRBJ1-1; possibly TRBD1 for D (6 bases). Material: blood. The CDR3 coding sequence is TGTGCCAGTAAGGGACACCCGACCACTGAAGCTTTCTTT. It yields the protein CASKGHPTTEAFF.